A single sample gave rise to the 5 T cell receptor beta chains below, sequenced in a study of cytomegalovirus exposure and HLA in healthy donors. It was with 60 Vbeta and 13 Jbeta primers that the PCR ran. Method: immunoSEQ multiplex PCR; TCRdb's copy keeps in-frame clones and lacks some. Among about 140,000 clones, around two thirds were seen once, and the ten largest hold 2% to 2.5%. The sequenced sample was PBMCs. The receptor source for this set is a woman aged 40 to 50 in good health and CMV-seronegative.

This clone was detected only a few times. The chain is built from TRBV9 and TRBJ2-2; TRBD1 agrees at 11 bases. Per germline, CDR1 SGDLS and CDR2 YYNGEE. This CDR3 has 18 amino acids. The V and J ends lost 3 bases and 0 bases, in that order; junction bases with no gene match: 7. Written as DNA, the CDR3 is TGTGCCAGCAGCGGTTTCGGGGGACAGGGGGCGAACACCGGGGAGCTGTTTTTT. The encoded protein is CASSGFGGQGANTGELFF.

The chain carries TRBV28 and TRBJ1-1; TRBD1 matches 7 bases. Germline assignment: CDR1 MDHEN and CDR2 SYDVKM. Trimming took 7 bases from V and 4 from J; bases not matched to a gene: 6. The CDR3 has 13 residues. This CDR3 reads CASTRPGGTEAFF. The CDR3 DNA reads as TGTGCCAGCACTAGACCAGGGGGCACTGAAGCTTTCTTT.

This sequence joins TRBV18 and TRBJ1-4; no clear D gene. This CDR3 is 13 amino acids long. V shed 2 bases and J shed 8 bases, with 9 bases lying between them. Germline values: CDR1 KGHSH, CDR2 LQKENI. Written as DNA, the CDR3 is TGTGCCAGCTCACCAAGGCGGAGCGAAAAACTGTTTTTT. Its protein product is CASSPRRSEKLFF.

This clone came up a few times. The chain uses TRBV5-1 and TRBJ2-1, with TRBD1 matching 9 bases. The CDR3 contains 15 residues. Germline CDR1 is SGHRS and CDR2 is YFSETQ. Trimming at V came to 4 bases and at J to 6 bases, leaving 8 bases not matched to a gene. CDR3 amino acids: CASSPTGGEGNEQFF. The CDR3 nucleotides read TGCGCCAGCAGCCCTACAGGGGGCGAAGGCAATGAGCAGTTCTTC.

The V and J genes are TRBV18 and TRBJ1-5; 8 bases align to TRBD1. The CDR3 is made up of 15 amino acids. Germline-derived CDR1 and CDR2 are KGHSH and LQKENI. The junction had 3 bases not matched to a gene; V was cut back by 2 bases and J by 3 bases. This CDR3 reads CASSPTDRVNQPQHF. CDR3 in DNA: TGTGCCAGCTCACCAACGGACAGGGTCAATCAGCCCCAGCATTTT.